Described below is a single TCR beta chain sequence and its context. There is no known antigen for this receptor. No qualities accompany the bases; no much larger clone lies one base away. Taken from the germline V gene (reference sequence), the CDR1 and CDR2 loops are SEHNR and FQNEAQ. Trimming removed 5 bases from V and 8 bases from J, leaving 21 bases between the germline ends. The CDR3 sequence holds 16 residues, the cysteine and phenylalanine included. Just the 48-base CDR3 DNA is kept, in frame starting at base 1. This specimen comes from a study of blood T cell repertoires in COVID-19 (TCRdb year 2020). Broadly, across the study: Samples from collaborators originated in the United States, Italy and Spain and spanned both the acute and convalescent phases of COVID-19. Deeply sampled blood TCRbeta repertoires from subjects exposed to, actively infected with, or recovered from COVID-19 were included in the dataset. Where available, HLA class I and class II types were obtained from metadata supplied by the sample provider rather than from assay-based typing. Samples were obtained from the ongoing ImmuneRACE study (first 160 participants) and from 1,254 subjects provided by 6 global collaborators. The prospective study material was composed of cDNA or gDNA derived from T cells, B-cell-depleted T cells, or PBMCs. A de-identified subject ID, COVID-19 status, age in years and sex were almost always included in the sample metadata. A freely available public database, intended as a resource for researchers studying the immune response to SARS-CoV-2, is where the repertoires were released. Study-level results and caveats: The quantity of clinical and demographic metadata differed by source and by participant and was supplied without curation.

Each collaborating institution followed its own protocols to collect whole blood in K2EDTA tubes. For TCRbeta analysis, collaborators shipped samples in one of three forms: frozen whole blood, isolated PBMCs, or DNA extracted from either of those sample types. TCRbeta CDR3 regions were amplified from genomic DNA using the immunoSEQ Assay, a bias-controlled multiplex PCR. The source study handled its data this way. Nucleated cell counts per sample were estimated from amplification of reference gene primers within the assay. To quantify the absolute abundance of each unique TCRbeta CDR3 rearrangement, sequence reads were collapsed and filtered. For each sample, productive Simpson clonality was calculated by taking the square root of Simpson's diversity index across productive rearrangements. TCRdb re-hosts the immuneACCESS table, in-frame sequences only. Its copies lack some clones; in the studies checked, an unresolved V gene accounts for under half of them, and the cause for the rest is not known. V and J calls and clone size are as listed in that table; D and trimming were resolved from the DNA. The sample table shows more than 85,000 clones, and around 85% are seen once. Clones ranked in the top ten supply roughly 12% of the sample.

The receptor chain draws on TRBV7-9 and TRBJ1-4; TRBD1 is a weak D gene call, 5 bases matching. The clonotype was recovered from a human donor in a cohort sampled during active COVID-19. What was sequenced was peripheral blood. The DNA sequence follows: TGTGCCAGCAGCACCTACCATGGGGCAGCCGGGGAAAAACTGTTTTTT. This is translated as CASSTYHGAAGEKLFF. The entire variable domain, with the stretches around the CDR3 drawn from the reference TRBV7-9 and TRBJ1-4 proteins, is DTGVSQNPRHKITKRGQNVTFRCDPISEHNRLYWYRQTLGQGPEFLTYFQNEAQLEKSRLLSDRFSAERPKGSFSTLEIQRTEQGDSAMYLCASSTYHGAAGEKLFFGSGTQLSVL.